The TCR beta chain under discussion was sequenced for a study of blood T cell repertoires in COVID-19. In the original processing: Scientists estimated how many nucleated cells there were by amplifying reference gene primers. TCRdb's copy holds only in-frame clones and misses some; the assay was immunoSEQ multiplex PCR. The V and J calls and clone size were taken over from that table, and D and trimming were inferred from the DNA. The sample contains fewer than 60,000 clones, about 81% of which appear only once. Germline assignment: CDR1 SGHRS and CDR2 YFSETQ. The CDR3 has 13 residues. V gave up 4 bases and J gave up 1 base, with 8 bases separating them.

This TCR came from a woman older than 75 with COVID-19, enrolled during active disease. V is TRBV5-1 and J is TRBJ1-1; TRBD1 is a possible D gene (5 bases). Material: peripheral blood. CDR3 protein: CASSPGGNTEAFF. CDR3 DNA: TGCGCCAGCAGCCCCGGGGGGAACACTGAAGCTTTCTTT.